Here is one T cell receptor (beta chain) with its context. Its antigen is unidentified. This record comes from a study of T cell responses to AZD1222 COVID-19 vaccine. General study results and limits: It should be noted that donors were predominantly white British and more often female, and clonal diversity was possibly underestimated. It was only six AZD1222 recipients who were seropositive at baseline. Reports say nearly half of spike-specific TCRs go after unmutated variant regions.

The protocol was immunoSEQ multiplex PCR, while the TCRdb copy is restricted to in-frame clones and leaves out a portion. The sample records about 130,000 clones, around 87% being singletons. V dropped 0 bases and J dropped 7; count of bases not matched to a gene: 2. The CDR3 has 15 amino acids. From germline, CDR1 is LNHNV and CDR2 YYDKDF (reference sequence). This clonotype was obtained from an adult in good health. Here the sequenced sample was peripheral blood, taken on day 0 of AZD1222 vaccination. The V call is TRBV15, the J call TRBJ2-6, with TRBD1 matching over 8 bases. The CDR3 bases are TGTGCCACCAGCAGAGATGGGACAGGAGCCAACGTCCTGACTTTC. This encodes CATSRDGTGANVLTF.